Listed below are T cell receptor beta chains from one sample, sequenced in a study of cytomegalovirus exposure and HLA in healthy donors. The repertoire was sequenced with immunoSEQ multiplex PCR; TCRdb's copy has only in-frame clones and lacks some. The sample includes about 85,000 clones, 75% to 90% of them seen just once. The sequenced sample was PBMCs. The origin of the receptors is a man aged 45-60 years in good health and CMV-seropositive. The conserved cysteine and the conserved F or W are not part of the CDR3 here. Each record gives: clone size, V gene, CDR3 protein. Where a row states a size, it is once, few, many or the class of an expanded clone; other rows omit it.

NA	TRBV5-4	ASSPPPGQGGFGYGYT
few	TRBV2	ASSGQGAGNTIY
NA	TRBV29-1	SVLSGRNEQF
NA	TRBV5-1	ASSALGGDNSPLH
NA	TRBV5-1	ASSLPGQGGGEQF
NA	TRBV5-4	ASSLDRVNTEAF
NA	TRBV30	AWSVGGTYNEQF
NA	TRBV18	ASSENLAGGGDEQY
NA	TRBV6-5	ASKARQGDTEAF
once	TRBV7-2	ASGGVSGRAREQY
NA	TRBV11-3	ASSGAGGETQY
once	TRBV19	ASSSALDRYNYGYT
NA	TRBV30	AWRDSRNEQF
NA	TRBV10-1	ASLRAVEAF
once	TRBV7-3	ASSRGAEQETQY
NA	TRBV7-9	ASSTASGGTYEQY
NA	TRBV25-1	ASSTTGTGGEKLF
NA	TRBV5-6	ASSWVRDYNNEQF
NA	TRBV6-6	ASSTEGPYNEQF